The 32 T cell receptor beta chains given below trace back to one sample, sequenced in a study of blood T cells in healthy people across ages. Sample-barcoded 5' priming and a J-beta primer mix drove a second PCR of 7 to 11 cycles. MiXCR was run by TCRdb on the 5' RACE reads, yielding one entry per CDR3 protein. The table includes 1.5 million to 2 million distinct CDR3 sequences, approximately 28% detected once. Sequenced: blood. These receptors all stem from a young woman in good health.

With regard to this clonotype: One junction end disagrees with the germline gene, perhaps due to a read error. This chain uses TRBV20-1 with TRBJ2-2; D is unclear. CDR3 length: 17 residues. Germline CDR1 DFQATT, CDR2 SNEGSKA (reference sequence). The CDR3 sequence: CSARDRNVVAGTGELFF. CDR3 coding DNA: TGTAGTGCTAGAGATCGGAACGTAGTGGCTGGGACCGGGGAGCTGTTTTTT.

DNA for the CDR3: TGTGCCAGCAGTGAACGACAGGGGGGCGAGCAGTACTTC. It codes for CASSERQGGEQYF. V usage is TRBV2 and J usage is TRBJ2-7, with 9 bases fitting TRBD1. From germline, CDR1 is SNHLY and CDR2 FYNNEI. There are 13 residues in the CDR3. With 2 bases clipped from V and 6 bases from J, the junction kept 2 bases outside the gene matches. The whole variable domain, remainder taken from reference TRBV2 and TRBJ2-7, is EPEVTQTPSHQVTQMGQEVILRCVPISNHLYFYWYRQILGQKVEFLVSFYNNEISEKSEIFDDQFSVERPDGSNFTLKIRSTKLEDSAMYFCASSERQGGEQYFGPGTRLTVT.

This clonotype was detected many times. The rearrangement joins TRBV4-1 to TRBJ2-4; 7 bases align to TRBD1. CDR3 length: 14 amino acids. V dropped 4 bases and J dropped 4; count of bases not matched to a gene: 4. From germline, CDR1 is MGHRA and CDR2 YSYEKL. The CDR3 DNA follows: TGCGCCAGCAGCCCTCGGGACAGTAAAAACATTCAGTACTTC. It encodes CASSPRDSKNIQYF.

The V call is TRBV6-5, the J call TRBJ2-3, with D unclear. The CDR3 sequence is 15 residues long. Germline V gene data show CDR1 as MNHEY and CDR2 as SVGAGI. V was cut by 8 bases and J by 0 bases, with 15 bases left in between. The DNA for the CDR3 is TGTGCCAGCGGCCGCGGCAGGCTTAGCACAGATACGCAGTATTTT. Protein: CASGRGRLSTDTQYF.

Remarks on this clonotype: A much larger clonotype is one base distant, so this may be a read error. The chain links TRBV5-5 to TRBJ2-5; D is possibly TRBD1 or TRBD2 (6 bases each). The CDR3 runs 13 residues. The germline CDR1 and CDR2 sequences are SGHKS and YYEKEE (reference sequence). The CDR3 region has the DNA TGTGCCGGCAGCGGACCGGGGGCGGAGACCCAGTACTTC. Translating gives CAGSGPGAETQYF.

This clonotype was picked up many times. A read error may account for a junction end that differs from germline. The J gene is TRBJ2-7, the V gene TRBV5-1, with 10 bases matching TRBD1. This CDR3 has 15 residues. Germline CDR1 reads SGHRS; CDR2 reads YFSETQ. The CDR3 nucleotides are TGCGCCAGCAGGGCGTCGGGACAGGGGTCCTTCGAGCAGTACTTC. The encoded protein is CASRASGQGSFEQYF.

The chain recombines TRBV20-1 with TRBJ2-3; D may be TRBD1 (6 bases). The V end lost 3 bases, the J end lost 0 bases, and 19 bases lay between the germline ends. The CDR3 has 17 residues. The germline CDR1 and CDR2 sequences are DFQATT and SNEGSKA (reference sequence). The CDR3 coding sequence is TGCAGTGCTAGGGGATGGGGAGACAGGCAGAGCACAGATACGCAGTATTTT. Encoded protein: CSARGWGDRQSTDTQYF.

The sample holds a few counts of this clonotype. The V call is TRBV7-2, the J call TRBJ2-3, with D unresolved. V lost 2 bases to trimming and J lost 4 bases, with 7 bases between them. The CDR3 is 13 residues long. The V gene's germline CDR1 is SGHTA and CDR2 FQGNSA. In DNA, the CDR3 is TGTGCCAGCAGCTTAATTCGGTCAGATACGCAGTATTTT. Amino acid sequence: CASSLIRSDTQYF.

This clonotype was counted only a few times. The V gene is TRBV5-1, the J gene TRBJ2-1, with TRBD1 as a possible D gene (6 bases). This CDR3 spans 14 amino acids. Trimming stripped 4 bases from V and 9 bases from J, with 17 bases between. The V gene's germline CDR1 is SGHRS and CDR2 YFSETQ. The chain's CDR3 is CASSLSGVAGEQFF. The CDR3 region has the DNA TGCGCCAGCAGCCTGTCAGGGGTTGCCGGTGAGCAGTTCTTC.

This clonotype was observed a handful of times. The chain carries TRBV11-2 and TRBJ2-7, with D unclear. V lost 1 base and J 2 bases, leaving 12 bases between the germline ends. In germline, CDR1 is SGHAT, CDR2 FQNNGV. The length of the CDR3 is 15 residues. CDR3 amino acids: CASSLGGSLAYEQYF. CDR3 sequence (DNA): TGTGCCAGCAGCTTAGGTGGTTCTTTGGCCTACGAGCAGTACTTC.

The CDR3 DNA reads as TGTGCCAGCAGCCCCTTTCCTAACACTGAAGCTTTCTTT. Its protein product is CASSPFPNTEAFF. V and J are TRBV3-1 and TRBJ1-1; D remains unclear. The CDR3 sequence is 13 residues long. V shed 4 bases and J shed 2 bases, with 8 bases lying between them. Per the germline V gene, CDR1 is LGHDT and CDR2 is YNNKEL (reference sequence). The full variable domain, its missing parts supplied by reference TRBV3-1 and TRBJ1-1, is DTAVSQTPKYLVTQMGNDKSIKCEQNLGHDTMYWYKQDSKKFLKIMFSYNNKELIINETVPNRFSPKSPDKAHLNLHINSLELGDSAVYFCASSPFPNTEAFFGQGTRLTVV.

This clonotype showed up just a few times. The rearrangement links TRBV5-1 to TRBJ1-1, with D perhaps matching TRBD1 (5 bases). The CDR3 is made up of 15 amino acids. Per the germline V gene, CDR1 is SGHRS and CDR2 is YFSETQ. V was trimmed by 1 base and J by 4 bases, leaving 14 bases between them. In nucleotides, the CDR3 is TGCGCCAGCAGCTTGAACGGCATCGGGGGCACTGAAGCTTTCTTT. Translated, it gives CASSLNGIGGTEAFF.

CDR3 sequence (DNA): TGCAGTGCTTTGACAGGGGGCCTTACTGAAGCTTTCTTT. Protein sequence: CSALTGGLTEAFF. The rearrangement uses TRBV20-1 and TRBJ1-1; TRBD1 aligns across 10 bases. The V gene's germline CDR1 is DFQATT and CDR2 SNEGSKA (reference sequence). The V and J ends lost 5 bases and 5 bases, in that order; junction bases with no gene match: 5. The CDR3 has 13 residues.

As DNA, the CDR3 is TGTGCCAGCAGCCAAGTATCGGGGCATGAGCAGTACTTC. Protein product: CASSQVSGHEQYF. The rearrangement links TRBV3-1 to TRBJ2-4; D is tentatively TRBD1 or TRBD2 (5 bases each). The CDR3 is 13 residues long. Germline V gives CDR1 LGHDT, CDR2 YNNKEL (reference sequence). Trimming took 1 base from V and 13 from J, leaving 14 bases between them.

This chain connects TRBV19 to TRBJ1-5; weak D call: TRBD1 (5 bases). CDR1 and CDR2 from the germline V gene are LNHDA and SQIVND (reference sequence). The CDR3 runs to 14 residues. Trimming pared 9 bases from V and 0 bases from J, leaving 12 bases between. Here the CDR3 DNA reads TGTGCCAGAGGCCCTACAGGTAGCAATCAGCCCCAGCATTTT. Encoded protein: CARGPTGSNQPQHF. Supplemented by reference TRBV19 and TRBJ1-5, the full variable domain reads DGGITQSPKYLFRKEGQNVTLSCEQNLNHDAMYWYRQDPGQGLRLIYYSQIVNDFQKGDIAEGYSVSREKKESFPLTVTSAQKNPTAFYLCARGPTGSNQPQHFGDGTRLSIL.

In this sample, this clonotype turned up a few times. This chain connects TRBV20-1 to TRBJ1-5; D call uncertain. Trimming took off 5 bases at V and 2 bases at J, with 7 bases between the two ends. Germline CDR1 is DFQATT and CDR2 is SNEGSKA (reference sequence). The CDR3 has 12 amino acids. CDR3: CSALRGNQPQHF. The DNA for the CDR3 is TGCAGTGCTCTGAGGGGCAATCAGCCCCAGCATTTT.

The chain uses TRBV20-1 and TRBJ2-7; possible D gene TRBD2, 5 bases. V was cut by 2 bases and J by 2 bases, with 13 bases left in between. This CDR3 contains 14 residues. Germline CDR1 and CDR2: DFQATT and SNEGSKA (reference sequence). The CDR3 DNA reads as TGCAGTGCTAGACCCGGCGGGCAACCCTACGAGCAGTACTTC. It codes for CSARPGGQPYEQYF.

Concerning this clonotype itself: A much larger clone differs by one base, so this may be a read error. CDR3: CSARRSDTRGQYF. CDR3 DNA sequence: TGCAGTGCTAGGAGGTCGGACACGAGAGGGCAGTACTTC. The chain employs TRBV20-1 and TRBJ2-4; D is possibly TRBD1 or TRBD2 (5 bases each). Germline CDR1 is DFQATT and CDR2 is SNEGSKA (reference sequence). V was clipped by 3 bases and J by 13 bases, with 19 bases between them. This CDR3 is built from 13 residues.

The chain uses TRBV18 and TRBJ2-7, with D perhaps TRBD1 (5 bases). CDR1 is KGHSH and CDR2 is LQKENI in the germline V gene. The CDR3 is 15 amino acids. The CDR3 here is CASPQPGQRPYEQYF. The CDR3 DNA is TGTGCGAGCCCACAGCCAGGGCAGAGGCCCTACGAGCAGTACTTC.

The chain has TRBV28 and TRBJ2-5, with unresolved D. Germline V gene lookup returns CDR1 MDHEN and CDR2 SYDVKM. Trimming removed 6 bases from V and 7 bases from J, with 15 bases in between. This CDR3 has 13 amino acids. The CDR3 reads CASSPPPKGTQYF. CDR3 DNA sequence: TGTGCCAGCAGCCCTCCCCCCAAAGGGACCCAGTACTTC. Variable domain in full (rest from reference TRBV28 and TRBJ2-5): DVKVTQSSRYLVKRTGEKVFLECVQDMDHENMFWYRQDPGLGLRLIYFSYDVKMKEKGDIPEGYSVSREKKERFSLILESASTNQTSMYLCASSPPPKGTQYFGPGTRLLVL.

Only one count was recorded for this clonotype. The junction departs from germline at one end; a sequencing error may be responsible. The chain uses TRBV12-3 or TRBV12-4 and TRBJ2-7, with 10 bases identical to TRBD1. The CDR3 totals 15 residues. CDR3 residues: CASRFTRQGAGERYF. In DNA, the CDR3 is TGTGCCAGCAGGTTCACCAGACAGGGGGCTGGCGAGCGGTACTTC.

Here the CDR3 reads CAWSEMGLANTEAFF. The CDR3, as DNA: TGTGCCTGGAGTGAAATGGGACTGGCGAACACTGAAGCTTTCTTT. This chain connects TRBV30 to TRBJ1-1, with D tentatively TRBD1 (5 bases). Trimming removed 1 base at V and 1 base at J, with 13 bases between. This CDR3 contains 15 residues. Germline values: CDR1 GTSNPN, CDR2 SVGIG (reference sequence).

This clonotype was seen only a few times. This chain's CDR3 is CSARPGLKETQYF. DNA for the CDR3: TGCAGTGCTAGACCGGGACTCAAAGAGACCCAGTACTTC. This chain joins TRBV20-1 and TRBJ2-5; the D gene is possibly TRBD2 (6 bases). The CDR3 sequence is 13 residues long. V dropped 2 bases and J dropped 3 bases, with 10 bases sitting between them. Germline assignment: CDR1 DFQATT and CDR2 SNEGSKA (reference sequence).

As to this clonotype: An end of the junction does not agree with germline; a read error may underlie this. The J gene is TRBJ2-7, the V gene TRBV12-5; D ambiguous. Germline assignment: CDR1 LGHNT and CDR2 FRNRAP. The CDR3 covers 14 residues. The CDR3 nucleotides are TGTGCTAGTGGTTTGTCCAGGAACTCCTACGAGCAGTGCTTC. Amino acids: CASGLSRNSYEQCF.

The gene calls are TRBV20-1 and TRBJ2-5; D not resolved. CDR1 is DFQATT and CDR2 is SNEGSKA in the germline V gene (reference sequence). V lost 4 bases, J lost 0 bases, and 24 bases lay in between. This CDR3 has 18 amino acids. The CDR3 sequence is CSATPVDWYLGNQETQYF. For the CDR3, the DNA is TGCAGTGCTACCCCCGTTGACTGGTATCTAGGGAACCAAGAGACCCAGTACTTC.

The V gene is TRBV5-1, the J gene TRBJ2-1, with D hard to call. Germline CDR1 reads SGHRS; CDR2 reads YFSETQ. This CDR3 spans 16 amino acids. V dropped 3 bases and J dropped 0 bases, with 13 bases sitting between them. The DNA for the CDR3 is TGCGCCAGCAGCTCCTTCGGAGCGACCTCCTACAATGAGCAGTTCTTC. Translated, it gives CASSSFGATSYNEQFF.

A remark on this clonotype: The junction shows a germline mismatch at one end, possibly a read error. The rearrangement links TRBV5-1 to TRBJ2-1, with 7 positions matching TRBD2. Germline CDR1 is SGHRS and CDR2 is YFSETQ. CDR3 size: 15 residues. The CDR3 reads CASSLAAGEVDELFF. CDR3 sequence (DNA): TGCGCCAGCAGCTTGGCCGCGGGAGAGGTGGATGAGCTGTTCTTC.

The chain has TRBV2 and TRBJ1-5; 7 nucleotides line up with TRBD1. The V gene end was trimmed by 6 bases and the J gene end by 0 bases; junction bases not matched to a gene: 5. From germline, CDR1 is SNHLY and CDR2 FYNNEI. The CDR3 is 15 residues long. The CDR3 reads CASRRDRYSNQPQHF. In nucleotides, the CDR3 is TGTGCCAGCAGAAGGGACAGATATAGCAATCAGCCCCAGCATTTT.

A few counts support this clonotype. This chain joins TRBV27 and TRBJ2-1, with 11 bases identical to TRBD2. CDR3 length: 19 amino acids. J gave up 0 bases and V 3 bases, and 10 bases lay outside the gene matches. Germline loops: CDR1 MNHEY, CDR2 SMNVEV (reference sequence). This CDR3 is CASSFIVLGLADSYNEQFF. CDR3 DNA: TGTGCCAGCAGTTTTATAGTTTTGGGACTAGCGGACTCCTACAATGAGCAGTTCTTC.

The chain links TRBV5-6 to TRBJ1-6; 9 bases are a match to TRBD1. With 7 bases clipped from V and 10 bases from J, the junction kept 6 bases outside the gene matches. This CDR3 is 13 amino acids long. The V gene's germline CDR1 is SGHDT and CDR2 YYEEEE. The CDR3 loop reads CASGDREVSPLHF. DNA for the CDR3: TGTGCCAGCGGGGACAGGGAGGTATCACCCCTCCACTTT.

The chain employs TRBV7-9 and TRBJ1-2; 7 nucleotides agree with TRBD1. Germline V gives CDR1 SEHNR, CDR2 FQNEAQ (reference sequence). Losses at the gene ends were 0 bases for V and 8 bases for J; bases not matched to a gene: 3. The CDR3 extends over 13 amino acids. CDR3 DNA sequence: TGTGCCAGCAGCTTAGCAGGGGGCCAAGGCTACACCTTC. It translates to CASSLAGGQGYTF.

Concerning this clonotype: A much larger clone differs from this one at a single base, so this may be a read error. The V call is TRBV29-1, the J call TRBJ2-5, with 7 bases aligning to TRBD1. The CDR3 extends over 12 amino acids. Germline CDR1 reads SQVTM; CDR2 reads ANQGSEA. The chain's CDR3 is CSGRQGVETQCF. As DNA, the CDR3 is TGCAGCGGCAGACAGGGTGTAGAGACCCAGTGCTTC.